These T cell receptor beta chains were read from a single sample in a study of identical twins. TCRdb reprocessed the 5' RACE reads via MiXCR and lists one record per CDR3 protein. The data contain 200,000 to 250,000 distinct CDR3 sequences, approximately 12% of them singletons. This same sample was also part of a study on yellow fever vaccine responses in identical twins.

The source material was memory (CD45RO+) T cells sorted from blood. Receptors were obtained from a woman younger than 30 in good health. CDR3s include the opening cysteine and the closing phenylalanine or tryptophan. Each record gives: J gene, V gene, D gene, CDR3 protein. D genes are given only for firm matches.

>TRBJ1-4|TRBV11-1|NA
CASSLSSIGKKPTNEKLFF
>TRBJ2-3|TRBV12-3/TRBV12-4|TRBD1
CASSLIGGPGGRDTQYF
>TRBJ2-2|TRBV7-9|NA
CASSLALARELFF
>TRBJ2-3|TRBV6-5|TRBD2
CASSYPRGTSGRSADTQYF
>TRBJ2-1|TRBV5-6|TRBD2
CASSWGLAGGNEQFF
>TRBJ2-1|TRBV28|NA
CASRKGSSYNEQFF
>TRBJ2-1|TRBV28|TRBD2
CASSFASGGQNEQFF
>TRBJ1-2|TRBV19|NA
CASRRMANYGYTF
>TRBJ2-6|TRBV6-1|TRBD1
CASQETSGTGGSGANVLTF
>TRBJ1-2|TRBV12-3/TRBV12-4|NA
CASSLARTNYGSTF
>TRBJ1-4|TRBV15|TRBD1
CATSIGGQGSEKLFF
>TRBJ2-4|TRBV5-1|NA
CASRSPSGQGRNIQYF
>TRBJ2-3|TRBV2|TRBD1
CASSYNRGDTQYF
>TRBJ2-7|TRBV6-4|TRBD1
CASSDGTGDSYEQYF
>TRBJ2-7|TRBV3-1|TRBD2
CASSQTVAGGSYEQYF
>TRBJ1-2|TRBV11-2|TRBD1
CASSSSGQSNYGYTF
>TRBJ1-6|TRBV6-2/TRBV6-3|NA
CASSHQGWSSPLHF
>TRBJ2-3|TRBV12-3/TRBV12-4|TRBD2
CASSFRLARGADTQYF
>TRBJ2-1|TRBV28|TRBD2
CASSLALGGYNEQFF
>TRBJ1-2|TRBV5-1|TRBD1
CASSLRDSYGYTF
>TRBJ2-5|TRBV7-9|NA
CASSTNTGTQYF
>TRBJ1-3|TRBV28|NA
CASSSGGAGNTIYF
>TRBJ1-1|TRBV15|TRBD1
CATSTSTGTGDGEAFF
>TRBJ2-1|TRBV10-2|TRBD1
CASRGQGATYNEQFF
>TRBJ2-3|TRBV28|TRBD2
CASKTGDLAGGDTQYF
>TRBJ2-4|TRBV6-5|TRBD1
CASSYGQGAKNIQYF
>TRBJ2-1|TRBV20-1|NA
CSARLSVYNEQFF
>TRBJ2-1|TRBV3-1|NA
CASSQGDVGEQFF
>TRBJ2-3|TRBV9|NA
CASSVADGHRSDTQYF
>TRBJ2-3|TRBV2|NA
CASKGEAGQTDTQYF
>TRBJ2-1|TRBV3-1|TRBD2
CASSLIAGGRGNEQFF
>TRBJ2-1|TRBV5-1|TRBD2
CASSLVGTSGGSYNEQFF
>TRBJ2-1|TRBV5-1|NA
CASSSSLGRPVEQFF
>TRBJ2-7|TRBV7-9|NA
CASSLEGGGHYEQYF
>TRBJ2-1|TRBV30|NA
CAWSAINEQFF
>TRBJ1-1|TRBV5-1|TRBD1
CASSLILGQLNTEAFF
>TRBJ2-7|TRBV6-5|NA
CASSYRGGGEQYF
>TRBJ2-7|TRBV7-9|NA
CASSPTVAGRYEQYF
>TRBJ1-1|TRBV7-8|NA
CASSLTAKGTEAFF
>TRBJ1-5|TRBV12-3/TRBV12-4|TRBD1
CASSPGTGGQPQHF
>TRBJ2-1|TRBV5-6|TRBD1
CASSEPGQVGPHSGNEQFF
>TRBJ1-1|TRBV6-5|NA
CASSYGGNRDTEAFF
>TRBJ2-2|TRBV5-5|NA
CASSRVYPGELFF
>TRBJ1-4|TRBV12-3/TRBV12-4|NA
CASSPQGLGEKLFF
>TRBJ1-6|TRBV12-3/TRBV12-4|NA
CASSFVGGGSPLHF
>TRBJ1-5|TRBV2|TRBD1
CASSGRGEPQHF
>TRBJ2-1|TRBV11-2|NA
CASSSTGRVGHNEQFF
>TRBJ1-1|TRBV5-1|NA
CASSPDGGGGTEAFF
>TRBJ2-3|TRBV7-9|NA
CASSLDGRYTDTQYF
>TRBJ1-2|TRBV27|TRBD1
CASSFGQGDYGYTF
>TRBJ2-7|TRBV20-1|TRBD1
CSASRDSLPLSYEQYF
>TRBJ2-3|TRBV29-1|TRBD2
CSVTFVWTSGRGVGTDTQYF
>TRBJ2-1|TRBV20-1|TRBD2
CSACPLAGVYNEQFF
>TRBJ2-3|TRBV27|NA
CASSTQGRKSTDTQYF
>TRBJ2-3|TRBV5-1|NA
CASSLNGAGDTQYF